One sample yielded the 18 T cell receptor beta chains listed below, sequenced in a study of blood T cell repertoires in COVID-19 (dated by TCRdb to 2020 to 2022). The method behind the library was the immunoSEQ multiplex PCR assay. This is the immuneACCESS table as TCRdb keeps it, with only in-frame sequences that have V and J called. A part of the clones is gone; compared with another copy, unresolved V genes explain less than half, and the rest is unexplained. In all, the sample holds roughly 180,000 clones, and around 82% of those were seen once. 18% of the sample is held by the ten biggest clonotypes. Sequencing input: PBMCs or T cells enriched from blood (not recorded which). The source is a man aged 55 to 69 who had recovered from COVID-19.

V gene TRBV9 combines with J gene TRBJ1-4; 11 positions agree with TRBD1. Germline CDR1 SGDLS, CDR2 YYNGEE. The CDR3 loop spans 15 amino acids. J lost 8 bases, V lost 4 bases, and 7 bases had no gene match. The CDR3 here is CASSSRTGGAEKLFF. The DNA for the CDR3 is TGTGCCAGCAGCTCGCGGACAGGGGGCGCGGAAAAACTGTTTTTT.

The chain recombines TRBV25-1 with TRBJ1-1, with 9 bases aligning to TRBD1. Germline CDR1 is MGHDK and CDR2 is SYGVNS. This CDR3 has 12 amino acids. With V trimmed by 4 bases and J by 11 bases, 5 bases remained unmatched. The CDR3: CASSASGTGAFF. The CDR3 bases are TGTGCCAGCAGTGCATCCGGGACAGGGGCTTTCTTT. Full variable domain (remainder filled in from reference TRBV25-1 and TRBJ1-1): EADIYQTPRYLVIGTGKKITLECSQTMGHDKMYWYQQDPGMELHLIHYSYGVNSTEKGDLSSESTVSRIRTEHFPLTLESARPSHTSQYLCASSASGTGAFFGQGTRLTVV.

CDR3 residues: CASNPQGQGGNQPQHF. DNA for the CDR3: TGTGCCAGTAATCCCCAAGGGCAGGGGGGCAATCAGCCCCAGCATTTT. This rearrangement joins TRBV19 to TRBJ1-5; 7 nucleotides agree with TRBD1. The V gene's germline CDR1 is LNHDA and CDR2 SQIVND (reference sequence). The CDR3 loop spans 16 amino acids. The V segment lost 7 bases and the J segment 2 bases; nucleotides outside the gene matches: 11.

In its sample, this clone was seen once. The V gene is TRBV9, the J gene TRBJ2-5; tentatively, D is TRBD1 (6 bases). With 0 bases removed from V and 2 bases from J, the gap between germline ends came to 14 bases. The length of the CDR3 is 16 residues. Germline CDR1 SGDLS, CDR2 YYNGEE. The CDR3: CASSVGQGQSQETQYF. As DNA, the CDR3 is TGTGCCAGCAGCGTAGGCCAGGGACAATCACAAGAGACCCAGTACTTC.

Only one count was recorded for this clone. The gene calls are TRBV7-9 and TRBJ1-1; D call uncertain. This CDR3 contains 12 residues. CDR1 SEHNR and CDR2 FQNEAQ come from the germline V gene (reference sequence). The ends were cut back, 5 bases at V and 2 bases at J, with 6 bases in the middle. The CDR3 region is CASSPSNTEAFF. In DNA, the CDR3 is TGTGCCAGCAGCCCGAGCAACACTGAAGCTTTCTTT.

The chain uses TRBV30 and TRBJ1-6; TRBD1 is a possible D gene (5 bases). V shed 2 bases and J shed 9 bases, with 14 bases lying between them. CDR3 size: 14 residues. Germline V gives CDR1 GTSNPN, CDR2 SVGIG (reference sequence). The CDR3 region is CAWSTGGISSPLHF. DNA for the CDR3: TGTGCCTGGAGTACGGGGGGAATTAGTTCACCCCTCCACTTT. The variable domain in full, with the rest retrieved from reference TRBV30 and TRBJ1-6, is SQTIHQWPATLVQPVGSPLSLECTVEGTSNPNLYWYRQAAGRGLQLLFYSVGIGQISSEVPQNLSASRPQDRQFILSSKKLLLSDSGFYLCAWSTGGISSPLHFGNGTRLTVT.

The rearrangement joins TRBV6-6 to TRBJ1-2, with 7 positions matching TRBD1. This CDR3 has 12 residues. The J segment lost 5 bases and the V segment lost 6 bases, leaving 3 bases of the junction unmatched. Germline V gene lookup returns CDR1 MNHNY and CDR2 SVGAGI (reference sequence). Written as DNA, the CDR3 is TGTGCCAGCAGAGGGACAGAATATGGCTACACCTTC. This encodes CASRGTEYGYTF.

This chain connects TRBV4-2 to TRBJ2-3; D gene uncertain. CDR3 size: 15 residues. Trimming left V 0 bases short and J 0 bases short, with 7 bases between. Germline values: CDR1 LGHNA, CDR2 YNFKEQ. CDR3 nucleotides: TGTGCCAGCAGCCAAGATCGTATCAGCACAGATACGCAGTATTTT. It codes for CASSQDRISTDTQYF.

The V gene is TRBV11-3, the J gene TRBJ1-1; D perhaps matches TRBD1 (5 bases). This CDR3 comprises 13 residues. V gave up 5 bases and J gave up 0 bases, with 7 bases separating them. Germline lookup yields CDR1 SGHNT and CDR2 YENEEA. This CDR3 is CASSAGVNTEAFF. As DNA, the CDR3 is TGTGCCAGCAGCGCGGGGGTGAACACTGAAGCTTTCTTT. Filled out from reference TRBV11-3 and TRBJ1-1, the complete variable domain reads EAGVVQSPRYKIIEKKQPVAFWCNPISGHNTLYWYLQNLGQGPELLIRYENEEAVDDSQLPKDRFSAERLKGVDSTLKIQPAELGDSAVYLCASSAGVNTEAFFGQGTRLTVV.

The rearrangement joins TRBV29-1 to TRBJ2-7, with a tentative D call TRBD2 (6 bases). The CDR3 covers 14 residues. The V gene's germline CDR1 is SQVTM and CDR2 ANQGSEA. V dropped 4 bases and J dropped 2 bases, with 15 bases sitting between them. The CDR3 DNA sequence: TGCAGCGTTGGGGCCGGGACTCCGACCTACGAGCAGTACTTC. Protein: CSVGAGTPTYEQYF.

The V gene is TRBV28, the J gene TRBJ1-5, with a tentative D call TRBD1 (6 bases). Trimming took off 3 bases at V and 9 bases at J, with 15 bases between the two ends. The CDR3 covers 14 residues. Germline assignment: CDR1 MDHEN and CDR2 SYDVKM. The CDR3 protein is CASSFYSGDGPQHF. CDR3 coding DNA: TGTGCCAGCAGTTTCTACTCAGGGGATGGGCCCCAGCATTTT.

This chain uses TRBV28 with TRBJ1-3; no clear D gene. This CDR3 region has 16 residues. CDR1 MDHEN and CDR2 SYDVKM come from the germline V gene. Trimming stripped 3 bases from V and 8 bases from J, with 20 bases between. The CDR3 region is CASSFRGPAGWDTIYF. The CDR3 DNA sequence: TGTGCCAGCAGTTTTCGTGGGCCCGCGGGGTGGGACACCATATATTTT.

The V gene is TRBV19, the J gene TRBJ2-4, with 8 bases that match TRBD1. Germline CDR1 and CDR2: LNHDA and SQIVND (reference sequence). V shed 4 bases and J 9 bases; nucleotides not matched to a gene: 11. This CDR3 contains 15 residues. The CDR3 loop is CASSTSPGQEGIQYF. CDR3 in DNA: TGTGCCAGTAGTACCTCACCGGGACAGGAAGGCATTCAGTACTTC.

This clone showed up just a few times. The chain has TRBV6-1 and TRBJ1-6, with 9 bases fitting TRBD1. Trimming at V came to 1 base and at J to 9 bases, leaving 1 base not matched to a gene. From germline, CDR1 is MNHNS and CDR2 SASEGT. CDR3 size: 14 residues. For the CDR3, the DNA is TGTGCCAGCAGTGAAGGACAGGGGGTTTCACCCCTCCACTTT. Translating it yields CASSEGQGVSPLHF.

This clone was observed once. The rearrangement uses TRBV20-1 and TRBJ2-1; TRBD1 matches 7 bases. This CDR3 is built from 11 residues. With 6 bases clipped from V and 8 bases from J, the junction kept 4 bases outside the gene matches. CDR1 DFQATT and CDR2 SNEGSKA come from the germline V gene (reference sequence). CDR3: CSARGGHEQFF. CDR3 bases: TGCAGTGCCCGAGGGGGCCATGAGCAGTTCTTC.

This chain uses TRBV28 with TRBJ2-1; 10 positions agree with TRBD2. The V gene's germline CDR1 is MDHEN and CDR2 SYDVKM. V was pared by 5 bases and J by 5 bases, with 3 bases of the junction left unmatched. The CDR3 is 14 residues long. CDR3 sequence: CASSPSGRDNEQFF. CDR3 coding DNA: TGTGCCAGCAGTCCGAGCGGGAGGGACAATGAGCAGTTCTTC. Filled out from reference TRBV28 and TRBJ2-1, the complete variable domain reads DVKVTQSSRYLVKRTGEKVFLECVQDMDHENMFWYRQDPGLGLRLIYFSYDVKMKEKGDIPEGYSVSREKKERFSLILESASTNQTSMYLCASSPSGRDNEQFFGPGTRLTVL.

J is TRBJ1-1 and V is TRBV6-6; perhaps TRBD1 as D (5 bases). Trimming shortened V by 10 bases and J by 4 bases, and 19 bases separated the two germline ends. The CDR3 sequence is 14 residues long. Germline loops: CDR1 MNHNY, CDR2 SVGAGI (reference sequence). The CDR3 loop is CATRGGASTTEAFF. In DNA, the CDR3 is TGTGCCACCCGAGGAGGGGCCAGCACCACTGAAGCTTTCTTT.

The chain recombines TRBV5-4 with TRBJ1-1; 8 bases are a match to TRBD1. CDR1 is SGHNT, CDR2 YYREEE, per germline (reference sequence). V lost 4 bases and J lost 5; bases outside the gene matches: 13. This CDR3 is built from 16 residues. CDR3 loop: CASSAGGFRRGTEAFF. The CDR3, as DNA: TGTGCCAGCAGCGCAGGGGGCTTTCGGCGAGGGACTGAAGCTTTCTTT.